This T cell receptor beta chain emerged from a study of molecular identifiers for immune sequencing clone quantification. As for the study in general: Naive CD8 cell RNA, from about 20,000 or 100,000 cells, was split five ways in replicates, with four sequenced. Notes on the study in general: Reportedly, one cell's Jurkat TCR RNA was detected within one million naive CD8 cells.

Preparation of naive CD8 libraries involved roughly 19,000 to 1,000,000 sorted cells and 10%, 30% or 50% RNA. Via MiXCR, TCRdb re-called the PCR reads, giving one row per CDR3 protein. The sample consists of around 20,000 distinct CDR3 sequences, roughly 15% of them appearing once. This clonotype was detected many times. Antigen: not known. This CDR3 comprises 14 residues. From germline, CDR1 is MNHEY and CDR2 SVGEGT. Trimming shortened V by 2 bases and J by 4 bases, and 9 bases separated the two germline ends. The chain combines TRBV6-2 or TRBV6-3 with TRBJ1-5, with D hard to call. The sequenced material came from naive CD8+ T cells from blood, with Jurkat cell RNA spiked in. Sample subset: FACS-sorted CD8+CD4-CCR7+CD45RA+ naive T cells. The receptor was isolated from a human donor in good health. Some libraries in this study had Jurkat cell RNA spiked in. CDR3: CASSYSRINQPQHF. DNA of the CDR3: TGTGCCAGCAGTTACAGCCGGATAAATCAGCCCCAGCATTTT.